The present T cell receptor (beta chain) was sequenced within a study of cytomegalovirus exposure and HLA in healthy donors. Whole-study findings and limits: A cluster of highly shared sequence variants was likely a sequencing artifact. HLA allele associations emerged for roughly 16,000 TCR beta sequences in a later analysis, at 0.05 false discovery rate.

The study ran its PCR with 60 Vbeta and 13 Jbeta primers. Authors' analysis steps: In a later analysis, of roughly 73 million unique beta chains, approximately 10 million appeared in at least two donors. Sequencing was performed with immunoSEQ multiplex PCR; in TCRdb, only in-frame clones are kept and a portion is missing. The V and J calls and clone size are taken from that table; D and trimming were inferred from the DNA. The sample contains around 87,000 clones, over 70% of which appear only once. Points on this clone: Its antigen is undetermined.

The receptor's source is a middle-aged man in good health and CMV-seronegative. The sample consisted of PBMCs.

The chain's CDR3 is CASRGDRRDGYTF. CDR3 coding DNA: TGTGCCAGCAGGGGGGACAGACGGGATGGCTACACCTTC. The chain uses TRBV2 and TRBJ1-2; 7 bases are a match to TRBD1. With V trimmed by 6 bases and J by 6 bases, 7 bases remained unmatched. The germline V gene encodes CDR1 SNHLY and CDR2 FYNNEI. The CDR3 runs to 13 residues. Combining the CDR3 with reference TRBV2 and TRBJ1-2 gives the whole variable domain EPEVTQTPSHQVTQMGQEVILRCVPISNHLYFYWYRQILGQKVEFLVSFYNNEISEKSEIFDDQFSVERPDGSNFTLKIRSTKLEDSAMYFCASRGDRRDGYTFGSGTRLTVV.